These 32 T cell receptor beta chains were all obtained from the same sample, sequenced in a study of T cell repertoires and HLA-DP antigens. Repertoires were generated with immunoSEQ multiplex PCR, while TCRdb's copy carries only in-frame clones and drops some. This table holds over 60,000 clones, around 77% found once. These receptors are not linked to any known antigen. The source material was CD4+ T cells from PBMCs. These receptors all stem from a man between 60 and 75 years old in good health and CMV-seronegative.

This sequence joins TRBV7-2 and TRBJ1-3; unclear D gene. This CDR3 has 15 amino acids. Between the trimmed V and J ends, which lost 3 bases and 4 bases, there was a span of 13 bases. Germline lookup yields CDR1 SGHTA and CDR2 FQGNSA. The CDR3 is CASSFSGQAGNTIYF. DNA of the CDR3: TGTGCCAGCAGCTTCTCTGGGCAGGCGGGAAACACCATATATTTT.

CDR3 nucleotides: TGTGCCAGCAGCGTAGCTCCGGACACCAATCAGCCCCAGCATTTT. It is translated as CASSVAPDTNQPQHF. The chain recombines TRBV9 with TRBJ1-5; possibly TRBD1 for D (5 bases). Germline lookup yields CDR1 SGDLS and CDR2 YYNGEE. This CDR3 has 15 amino acids. Trimming left V 0 bases short and J 3 bases short, with 10 bases between. Together with reference TRBV9 and TRBJ1-5, the CDR3 gives the full variable domain: DSGVTQTPKHLITATGQRVTLRCSPRSGDLSVYWYQQSLDQGLQFLIQYYNGEERAKGNILERFSAQQFPDLHSELNLSSLELGDSALYFCASSVAPDTNQPQHFGDGTRLSIL.

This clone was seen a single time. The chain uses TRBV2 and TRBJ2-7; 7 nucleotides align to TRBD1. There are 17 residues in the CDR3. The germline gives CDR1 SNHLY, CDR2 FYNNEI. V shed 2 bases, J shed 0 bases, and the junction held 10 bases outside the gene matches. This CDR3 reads CASSESRTGPSSYEQYV. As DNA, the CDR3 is TGTGCCAGCAGTGAATCCCGGACAGGCCCGAGCTCCTACGAGCAGTACGTC.

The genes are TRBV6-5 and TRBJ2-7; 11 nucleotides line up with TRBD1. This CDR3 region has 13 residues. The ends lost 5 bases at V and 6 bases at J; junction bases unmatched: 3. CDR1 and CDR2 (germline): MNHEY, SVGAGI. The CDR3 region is CASSLDRGLEQYV. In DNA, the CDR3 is TGTGCCAGCAGTCTGGACAGGGGGCTCGAGCAGTACGTC.

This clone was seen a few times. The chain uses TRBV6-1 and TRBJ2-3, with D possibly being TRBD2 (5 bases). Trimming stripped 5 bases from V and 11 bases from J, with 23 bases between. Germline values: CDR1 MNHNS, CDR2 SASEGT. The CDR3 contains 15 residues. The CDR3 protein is CASSRRVGRGSEQYF. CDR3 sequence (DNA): TGTGCCAGCAGTAGAAGGGTGGGGAGAGGGTCTGAGCAGTATTTT.

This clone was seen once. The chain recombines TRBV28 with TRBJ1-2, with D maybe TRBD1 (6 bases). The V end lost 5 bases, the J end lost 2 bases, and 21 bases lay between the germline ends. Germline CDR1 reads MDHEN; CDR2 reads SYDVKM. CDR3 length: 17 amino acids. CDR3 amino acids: CASSKHRPPGHNYGYTF. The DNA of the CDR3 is TGTGCCAGCAGTAAACACCGCCCACCGGGACACAACTATGGCTACACCTTC.

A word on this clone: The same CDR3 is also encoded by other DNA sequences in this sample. CDR3 DNA sequence: TGTGCCATCAGTGAGGGAGGGTCTGGAAACACCATATATTTT. Protein product: CAISEGGSGNTIYF. The chain carries TRBV10-3 and TRBJ1-3; D call uncertain. Trimming left V 2 bases short and J 1 base short, with 6 bases between. Germline values: CDR1 ENHRY, CDR2 SYGVKD. The CDR3 is 14 amino acids.

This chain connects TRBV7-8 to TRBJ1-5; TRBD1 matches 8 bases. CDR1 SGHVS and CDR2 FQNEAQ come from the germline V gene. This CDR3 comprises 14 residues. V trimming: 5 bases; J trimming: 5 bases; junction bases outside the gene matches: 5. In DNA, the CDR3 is TGTGCCAGCAGCCCAGACAGGGGAGATCAGCCCCAGCATTTT. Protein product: CASSPDRGDQPQHF.

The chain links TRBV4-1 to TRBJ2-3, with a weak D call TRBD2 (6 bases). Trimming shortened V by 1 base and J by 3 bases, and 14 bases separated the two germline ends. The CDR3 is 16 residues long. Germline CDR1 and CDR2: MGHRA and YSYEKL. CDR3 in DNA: TGCGCCAGCAGCCAAGTTGGCCTGGGAGGTACAGATACGCAGTATTTT. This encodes CASSQVGLGGTDTQYF.

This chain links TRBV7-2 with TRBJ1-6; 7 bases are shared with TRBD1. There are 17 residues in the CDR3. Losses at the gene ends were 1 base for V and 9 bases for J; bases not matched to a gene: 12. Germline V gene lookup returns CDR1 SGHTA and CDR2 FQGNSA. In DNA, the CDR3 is TGTGCCAGCAGCTTAGGCTTGGATGACAGGGCCGGTTCACCCCTCCACTTT. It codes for CASSLGLDDRAGSPLHF.

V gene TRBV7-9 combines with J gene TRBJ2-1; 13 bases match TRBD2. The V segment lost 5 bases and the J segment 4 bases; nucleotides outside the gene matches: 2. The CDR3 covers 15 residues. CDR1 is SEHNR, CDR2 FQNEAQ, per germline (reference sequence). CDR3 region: CASSPGLAGYNEQFF. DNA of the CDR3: TGTGCCAGCAGCCCGGGACTAGCGGGATACAATGAGCAGTTCTTC.

The DNA for the CDR3 is TGTGCCAGCAGCCGAGACAGGGGAGGTGAAGCTTTCTTT. Its protein is CASSRDRGGEAFF. V usage is TRBV7-6 and J usage is TRBJ1-1; 8 bases match TRBD1. The CDR3 runs to 13 residues. Per germline, CDR1 SGHVS and CDR2 FNYEAQ. With 5 bases clipped from V and 7 bases from J, the junction kept 6 bases outside the gene matches.

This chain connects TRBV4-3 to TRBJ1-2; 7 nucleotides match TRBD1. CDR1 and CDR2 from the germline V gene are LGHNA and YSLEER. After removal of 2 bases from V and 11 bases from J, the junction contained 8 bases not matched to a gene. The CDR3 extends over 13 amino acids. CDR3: CASSQISGDSYTF. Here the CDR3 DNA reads TGCGCCAGCAGCCAAATCTCAGGGGACAGTTACACCTTC.

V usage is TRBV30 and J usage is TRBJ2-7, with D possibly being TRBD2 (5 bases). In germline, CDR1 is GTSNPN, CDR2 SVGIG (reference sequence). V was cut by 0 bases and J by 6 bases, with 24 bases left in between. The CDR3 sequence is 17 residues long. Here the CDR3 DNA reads TGTGCCTGGAGTGTACTTTGGTGGGAGAGAGGGTCGTTCGAGCAGTACTTC. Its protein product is CAWSVLWWERGSFEQYF.

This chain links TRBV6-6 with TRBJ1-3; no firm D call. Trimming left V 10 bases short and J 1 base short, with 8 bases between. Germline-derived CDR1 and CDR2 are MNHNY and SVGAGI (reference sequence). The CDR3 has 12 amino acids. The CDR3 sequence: CATYDSGNTIYF. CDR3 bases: TGTGCCACCTATGATTCTGGAAACACCATATATTTT.

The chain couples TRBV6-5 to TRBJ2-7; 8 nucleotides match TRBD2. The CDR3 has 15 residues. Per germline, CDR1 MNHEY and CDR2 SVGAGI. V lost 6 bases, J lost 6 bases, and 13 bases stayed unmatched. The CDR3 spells CASSPVEAGVSEQYV. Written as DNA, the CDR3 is TGTGCCAGCAGCCCCGTGGAAGCGGGAGTGTCCGAGCAGTACGTC.

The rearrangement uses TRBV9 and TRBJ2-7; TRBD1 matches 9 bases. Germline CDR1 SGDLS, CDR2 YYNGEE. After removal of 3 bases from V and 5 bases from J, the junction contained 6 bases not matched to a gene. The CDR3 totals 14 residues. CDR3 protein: CASSGGTGRNEQYF. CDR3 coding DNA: TGTGCCAGCAGCGGCGGGACAGGGAGAAACGAGCAGTACTTC.

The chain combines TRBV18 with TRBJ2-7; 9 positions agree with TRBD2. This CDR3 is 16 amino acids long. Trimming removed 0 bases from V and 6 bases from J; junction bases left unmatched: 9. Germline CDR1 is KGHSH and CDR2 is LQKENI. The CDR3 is CASSPPLAGGKSEQYF. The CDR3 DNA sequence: TGTGCCAGCTCACCACCTCTGGCGGGGGGGAAAAGCGAGCAGTACTTC.

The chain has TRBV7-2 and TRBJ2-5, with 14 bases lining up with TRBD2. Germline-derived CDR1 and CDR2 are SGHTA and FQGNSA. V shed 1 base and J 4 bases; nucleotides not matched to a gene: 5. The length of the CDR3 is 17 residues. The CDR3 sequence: CASSLVGGTSGGETQYF. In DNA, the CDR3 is TGTGCCAGCAGCTTAGTTGGCGGGACTAGCGGGGGAGAGACCCAGTACTTC.

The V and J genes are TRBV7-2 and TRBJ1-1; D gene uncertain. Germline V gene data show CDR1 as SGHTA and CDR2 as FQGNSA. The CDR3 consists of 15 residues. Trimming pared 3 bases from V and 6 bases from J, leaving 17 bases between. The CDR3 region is CASSLVLGRNAEAFF. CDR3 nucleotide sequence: TGTGCCAGCAGCTTGGTCCTGGGTAGAAACGCTGAAGCTTTCTTT. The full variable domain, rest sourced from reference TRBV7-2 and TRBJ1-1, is GAGVSQSPSNKVTEKGKDVELRCDPISGHTALYWYRQSLGQGLEFLIYFQGNSAPDKSGLPSDRFSAERTGGSVSTLTIQRTQQEDSAVYLCASSLVLGRNAEAFFGQGTRLTVV.

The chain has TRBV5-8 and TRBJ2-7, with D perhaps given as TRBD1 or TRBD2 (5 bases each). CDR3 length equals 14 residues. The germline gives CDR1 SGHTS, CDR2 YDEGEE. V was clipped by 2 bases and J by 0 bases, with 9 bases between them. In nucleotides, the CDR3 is TGTGCCAGCAGCTTTGTGGGGACCTCCTACGAGCAGTACTTC. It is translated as CASSFVGTSYEQYF.

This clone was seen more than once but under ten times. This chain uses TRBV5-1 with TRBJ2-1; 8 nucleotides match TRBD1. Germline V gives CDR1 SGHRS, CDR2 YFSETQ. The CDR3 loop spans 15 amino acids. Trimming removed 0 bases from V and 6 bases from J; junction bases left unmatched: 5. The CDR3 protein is CASSLAQGAGNEQFF. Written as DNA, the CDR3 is TGCGCCAGCAGCTTGGCCCAGGGGGCGGGCAATGAGCAGTTCTTC. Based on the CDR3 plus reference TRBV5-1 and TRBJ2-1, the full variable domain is KAGVTQTPRYLIKTRGQQVTLSCSPISGHRSVSWYQQTPGQGLQFLFEYFSETQRNKGNFPGRFSGRQFSNSRSEMNVSTLELGDSALYLCASSLAQGAGNEQFFGPGTRLTVL.

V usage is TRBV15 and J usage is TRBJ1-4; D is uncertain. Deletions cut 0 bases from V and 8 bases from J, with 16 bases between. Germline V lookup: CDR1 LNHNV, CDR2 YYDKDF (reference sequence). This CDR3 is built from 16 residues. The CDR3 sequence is CATSRDPRASGEKLFF. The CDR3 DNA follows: TGTGCCACCAGCAGAGATCCTCGGGCTTCCGGAGAAAAACTGTTTTTT.

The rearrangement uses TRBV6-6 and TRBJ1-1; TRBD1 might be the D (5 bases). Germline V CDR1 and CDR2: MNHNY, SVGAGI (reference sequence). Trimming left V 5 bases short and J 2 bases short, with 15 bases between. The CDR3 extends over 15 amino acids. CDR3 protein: CASSTPRQINTEAFF. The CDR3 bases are TGTGCCAGCAGTACCCCTCGACAGATCAACACTGAAGCTTTCTTT.

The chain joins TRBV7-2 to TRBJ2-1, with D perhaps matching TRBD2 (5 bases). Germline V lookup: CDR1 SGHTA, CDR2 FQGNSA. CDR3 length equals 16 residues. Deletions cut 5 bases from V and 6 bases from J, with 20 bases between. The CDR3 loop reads CASSLYATEGGNEQFF. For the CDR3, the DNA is TGTGCCAGCAGCCTATACGCTACCGAGGGCGGCAATGAGCAGTTCTTC.

CDR3 region: CASSSGTGGNTIYF. The CDR3 nucleotides are TGTGCCAGCAGCTCCGGGACAGGGGGAAACACCATATATTTT. This chain uses TRBV5-4 with TRBJ1-3, with 9 positions matching TRBD1. CDR1 and CDR2 (germline): SGHNT, YYREEE (reference sequence). V shed 3 bases, J shed 4 bases, and the junction held 2 bases outside the gene matches. The CDR3 runs 14 residues. The entire variable domain, with the rest obtained from reference TRBV5-4 and TRBJ1-3, is as follows: ETGVTQSPTHLIKTRGQQVTLRCSSQSGHNTVSWYQQALGQGPQFIFQYYREEENGRGNFPPRFSGLQFPNYSSELNVNALELDDSALYLCASSSGTGGNTIYFGEGSWLTVV.

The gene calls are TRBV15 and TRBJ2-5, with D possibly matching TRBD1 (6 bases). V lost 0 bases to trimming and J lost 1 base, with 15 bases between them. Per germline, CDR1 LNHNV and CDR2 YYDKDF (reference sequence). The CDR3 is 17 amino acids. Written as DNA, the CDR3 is TGTGCCACCAGCAGAGATCTTCTGACAGGCGGCCAAGAGACCCAGTACTTC. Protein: CATSRDLLTGGQETQYF. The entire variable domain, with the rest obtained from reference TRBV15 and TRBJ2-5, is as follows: DAMVIQNPRYQVTQFGKPVTLSCSQTLNHNVMYWYQQKSSQAPKLLFHYYDKDFNNEADTPDNFQSRRPNTSFCFLDIRSPGLGDTAMYLCATSRDLLTGGQETQYFGPGTRLLVL.

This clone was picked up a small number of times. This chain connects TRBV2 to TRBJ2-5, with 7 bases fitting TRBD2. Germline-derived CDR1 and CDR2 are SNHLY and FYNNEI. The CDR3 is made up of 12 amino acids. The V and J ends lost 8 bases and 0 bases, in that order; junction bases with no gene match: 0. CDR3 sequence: CASGGDQETQYF. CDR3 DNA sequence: TGTGCCAGCGGGGGGGACCAAGAGACCCAGTACTTC.

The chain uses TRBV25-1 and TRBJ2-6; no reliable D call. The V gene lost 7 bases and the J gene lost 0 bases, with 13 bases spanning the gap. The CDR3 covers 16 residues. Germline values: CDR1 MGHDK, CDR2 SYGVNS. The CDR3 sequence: CASTFGQNSGANVLTF. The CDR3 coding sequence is TGTGCCAGCACCTTCGGCCAAAACTCTGGGGCCAACGTCCTGACTTTC.

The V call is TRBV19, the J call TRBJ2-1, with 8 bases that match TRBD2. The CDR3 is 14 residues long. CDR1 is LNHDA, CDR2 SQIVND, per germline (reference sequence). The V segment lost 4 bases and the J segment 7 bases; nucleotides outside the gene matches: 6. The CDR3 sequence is CASSRLAGINEQFF. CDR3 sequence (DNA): TGTGCCAGTAGTAGGCTAGCGGGTATTAATGAGCAGTTCTTC. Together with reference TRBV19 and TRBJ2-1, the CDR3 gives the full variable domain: DGGITQSPKYLFRKEGQNVTLSCEQNLNHDAMYWYRQDPGQGLRLIYYSQIVNDFQKGDIAEGYSVSREKKESFPLTVTSAQKNPTAFYLCASSRLAGINEQFFGPGTRLTVL.

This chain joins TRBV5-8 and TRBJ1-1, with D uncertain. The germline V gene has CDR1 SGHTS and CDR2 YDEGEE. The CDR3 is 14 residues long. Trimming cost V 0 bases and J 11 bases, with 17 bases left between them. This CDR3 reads CASSLVGLQSLAFF. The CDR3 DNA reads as TGTGCCAGCAGCTTGGTCGGACTACAGAGTTTGGCTTTCTTT.

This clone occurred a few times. The CDR3 loop is CASSAGRNSYEQYV. CDR3 nucleotide sequence: TGTGCCAGCAGCGCCGGACGGAACTCCTACGAGCAGTACGTC. This sequence joins TRBV7-9 and TRBJ2-7; D is unclear. The germline gives CDR1 SEHNR, CDR2 FQNEAQ (reference sequence). Trimming shortened V by 5 bases and J by 0 bases, and 11 bases separated the two germline ends. There are 14 residues in the CDR3.